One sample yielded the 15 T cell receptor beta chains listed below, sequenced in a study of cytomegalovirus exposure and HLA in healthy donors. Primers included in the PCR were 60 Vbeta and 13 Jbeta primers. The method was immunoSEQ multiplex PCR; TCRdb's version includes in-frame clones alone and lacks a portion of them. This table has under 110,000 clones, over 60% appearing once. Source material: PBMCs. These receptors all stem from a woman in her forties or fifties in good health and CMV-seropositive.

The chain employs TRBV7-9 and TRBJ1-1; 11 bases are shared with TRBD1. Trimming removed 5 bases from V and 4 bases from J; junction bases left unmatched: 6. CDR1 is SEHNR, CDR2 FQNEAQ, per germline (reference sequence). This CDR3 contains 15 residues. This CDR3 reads CASSTGQGAVTEAFF. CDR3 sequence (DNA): TGTGCCAGCAGCACCGGACAGGGGGCGGTCACTGAAGCTTTCTTT.

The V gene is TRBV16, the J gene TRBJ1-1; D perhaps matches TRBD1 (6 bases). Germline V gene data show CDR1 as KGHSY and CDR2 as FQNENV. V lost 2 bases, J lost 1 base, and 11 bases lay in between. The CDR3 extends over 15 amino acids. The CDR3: CASSQEADRNTEAFF. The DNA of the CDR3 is TGTGCCAGCAGCCAAGAAGCGGACAGGAACACTGAAGCTTTCTTT.

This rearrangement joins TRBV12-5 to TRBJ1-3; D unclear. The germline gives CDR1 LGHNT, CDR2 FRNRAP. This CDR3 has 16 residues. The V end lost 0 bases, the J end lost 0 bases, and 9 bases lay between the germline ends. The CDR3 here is CASGLVVGSSGNTIYF. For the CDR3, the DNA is TGTGCTAGTGGTTTGGTAGTTGGCTCCTCTGGAAACACCATATATTTT.

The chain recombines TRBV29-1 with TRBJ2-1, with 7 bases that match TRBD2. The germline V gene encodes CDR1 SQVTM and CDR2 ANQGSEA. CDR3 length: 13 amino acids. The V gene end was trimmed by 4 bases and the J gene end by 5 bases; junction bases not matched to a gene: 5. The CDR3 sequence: CSVGGGPNNEQFF. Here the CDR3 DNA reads TGCAGCGTTGGCGGGGGACCAAACAATGAGCAGTTCTTC.

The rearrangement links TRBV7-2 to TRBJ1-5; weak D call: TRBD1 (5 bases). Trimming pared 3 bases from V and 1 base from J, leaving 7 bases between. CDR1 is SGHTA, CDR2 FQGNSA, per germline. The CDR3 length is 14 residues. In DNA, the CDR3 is TGTGCCAGCAGCTTTTCAGGGAGCAATCAGCCCCAGCATTTT. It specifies CASSFSGSNQPQHF.

The CDR3 sequence: CASSLVWQGPETQYF. DNA for the CDR3: TGTGCCAGCAGCTTAGTTTGGCAGGGGCCGGAGACCCAGTACTTC. The V and J genes are TRBV7-2 and TRBJ2-5, with D possibly TRBD1 on 6 matching bases. The CDR3 contains 15 residues. V was trimmed by 1 base and J by 5 bases, leaving 14 bases between them. The germline CDR1 and CDR2 sequences are SGHTA and FQGNSA.

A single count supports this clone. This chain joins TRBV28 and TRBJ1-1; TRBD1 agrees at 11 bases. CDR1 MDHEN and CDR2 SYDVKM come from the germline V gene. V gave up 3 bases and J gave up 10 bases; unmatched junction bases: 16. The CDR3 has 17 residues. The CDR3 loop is CASSFLAVGQGAYIAFF. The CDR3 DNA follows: TGTGCCAGCAGTTTTTTGGCTGTAGGACAGGGGGCTTATATAGCTTTCTTT. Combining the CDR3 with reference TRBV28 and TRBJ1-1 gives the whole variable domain DVKVTQSSRYLVKRTGEKVFLECVQDMDHENMFWYRQDPGLGLRLIYFSYDVKMKEKGDIPEGYSVSREKKERFSLILESASTNQTSMYLCASSFLAVGQGAYIAFFGQGTRLTVV.

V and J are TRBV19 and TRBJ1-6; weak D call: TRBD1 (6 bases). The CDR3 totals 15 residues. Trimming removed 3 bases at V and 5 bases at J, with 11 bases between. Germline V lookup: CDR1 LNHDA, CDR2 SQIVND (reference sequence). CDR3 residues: CASSISGAHNSPLHF. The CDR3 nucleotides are TGTGCCAGTAGTATCTCAGGGGCCCATAATTCACCCCTCCACTTT.

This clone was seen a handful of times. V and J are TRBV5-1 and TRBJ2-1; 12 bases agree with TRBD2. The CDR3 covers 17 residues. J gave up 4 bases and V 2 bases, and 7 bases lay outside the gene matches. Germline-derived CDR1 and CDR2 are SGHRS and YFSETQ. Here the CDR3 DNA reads TGCGCCAGCAGCTTAACTCGACTAGCGGGGGCGTACAATGAGCAGTTCTTC. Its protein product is CASSLTRLAGAYNEQFF.

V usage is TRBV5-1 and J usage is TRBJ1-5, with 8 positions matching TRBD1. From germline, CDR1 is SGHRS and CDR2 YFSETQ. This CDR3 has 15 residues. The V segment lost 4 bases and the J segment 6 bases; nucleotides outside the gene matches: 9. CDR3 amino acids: CASSPGQEVGQPQHF. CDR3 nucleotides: TGCGCCAGCAGCCCGGGACAGGAGGTTGGTCAGCCCCAGCATTTT.

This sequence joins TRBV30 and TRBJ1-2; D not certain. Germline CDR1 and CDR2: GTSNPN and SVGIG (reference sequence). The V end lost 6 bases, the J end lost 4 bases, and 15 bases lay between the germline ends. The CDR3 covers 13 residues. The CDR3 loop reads CACSATGVYGYTF. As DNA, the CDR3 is TGTGCCTGCTCTGCTACTGGAGTCTATGGCTACACCTTC.

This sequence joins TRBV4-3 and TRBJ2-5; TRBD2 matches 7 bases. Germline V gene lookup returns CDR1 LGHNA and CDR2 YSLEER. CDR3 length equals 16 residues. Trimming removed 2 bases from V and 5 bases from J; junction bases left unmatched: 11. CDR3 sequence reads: CASSQRLLGGSETQYF. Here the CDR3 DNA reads TGCGCCAGCAGCCAACGCCTCTTGGGGGGGTCGGAGACCCAGTACTTC.

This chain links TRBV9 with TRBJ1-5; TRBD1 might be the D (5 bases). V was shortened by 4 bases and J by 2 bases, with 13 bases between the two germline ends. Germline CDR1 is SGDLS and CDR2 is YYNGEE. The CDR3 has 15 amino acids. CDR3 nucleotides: TGTGCCAGCAGCCTACGACGGGGGGGCAATCAGCCCCAGCATTTT. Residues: CASSLRRGGNQPQHF.

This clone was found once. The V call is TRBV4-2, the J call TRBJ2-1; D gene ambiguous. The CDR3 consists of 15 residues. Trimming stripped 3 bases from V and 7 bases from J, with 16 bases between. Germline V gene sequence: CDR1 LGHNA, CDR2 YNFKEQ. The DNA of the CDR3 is TGTGCCAGCAGCCATCCGGGTCCCGGCTCGAATGAGCAGTTCTTC. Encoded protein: CASSHPGPGSNEQFF.

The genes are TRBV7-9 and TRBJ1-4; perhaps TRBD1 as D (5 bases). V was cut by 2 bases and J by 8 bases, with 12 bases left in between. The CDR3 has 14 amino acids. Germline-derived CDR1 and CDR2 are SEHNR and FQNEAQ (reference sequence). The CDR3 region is CASSLRGDGEKLFF. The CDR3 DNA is TGTGCCAGCAGCTTAAGGGGCGACGGGGAAAAACTGTTTTTT.